This T cell receptor (beta chain) came from a study of cytomegalovirus exposure and HLA in healthy donors. Nominally healthy donors were sampled, though unrecorded immune exposures were likely. Points on this clone: Its target is not known.

In the PCR, 60 Vbeta and 13 Jbeta primers were used. Some clones are missing from TCRdb's copy, which holds only in-frame ones; the method was immunoSEQ multiplex PCR. This table holds under 200,000 clones, around 78% found once. Overall study results and limits: Association of a missense DCLRE1C variant with TCR beta V- and J-gene trimming was reported in a later analysis. Presence/absence analysis assumed near-uniform sequencing depth across donors.

The sequence was obtained from a woman aged 40 to 55 in good health and CMV-seronegative. The sequenced sample was PBMCs.

The DNA for the CDR3 is TGTGCCAGCAGCCCTATAGATGAGGGCAATCAGCCCCAGCATTTT. It is translated as CASSPIDEGNQPQHF. This sequence joins TRBV28 and TRBJ1-5; D is unresolved. The length of the CDR3 is 15 residues. V was clipped by 6 bases and J by 2 bases, with 14 bases between them. Germline CDR1 MDHEN, CDR2 SYDVKM. Combining the CDR3 with reference TRBV28 and TRBJ1-5 gives the whole variable domain DVKVTQSSRYLVKRTGEKVFLECVQDMDHENMFWYRQDPGLGLRLIYFSYDVKMKEKGDIPEGYSVSREKKERFSLILESASTNQTSMYLCASSPIDEGNQPQHFGDGTRLSIL.